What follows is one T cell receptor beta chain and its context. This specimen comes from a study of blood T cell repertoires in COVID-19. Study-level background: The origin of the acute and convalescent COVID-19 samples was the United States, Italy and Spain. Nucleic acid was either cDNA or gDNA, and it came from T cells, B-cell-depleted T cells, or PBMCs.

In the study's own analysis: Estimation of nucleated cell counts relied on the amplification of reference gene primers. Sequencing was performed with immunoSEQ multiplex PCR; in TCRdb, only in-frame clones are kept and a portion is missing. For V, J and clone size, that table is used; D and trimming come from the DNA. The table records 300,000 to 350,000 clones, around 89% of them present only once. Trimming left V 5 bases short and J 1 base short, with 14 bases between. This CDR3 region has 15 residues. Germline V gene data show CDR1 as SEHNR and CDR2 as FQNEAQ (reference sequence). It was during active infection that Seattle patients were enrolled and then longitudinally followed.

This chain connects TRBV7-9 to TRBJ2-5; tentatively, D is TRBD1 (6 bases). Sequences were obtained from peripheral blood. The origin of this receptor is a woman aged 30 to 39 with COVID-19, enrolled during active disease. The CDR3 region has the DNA TGTGCCAGCAGCCCCTGGACAGTTTCCCAAGAGACCCAGTACTTC. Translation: CASSPWTVSQETQYF. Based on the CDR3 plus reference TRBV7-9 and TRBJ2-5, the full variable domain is DTGVSQNPRHKITKRGQNVTFRCDPISEHNRLYWYRQTLGQGPEFLTYFQNEAQLEKSRLLSDRFSAERPKGSFSTLEIQRTEQGDSAMYLCASSPWTVSQETQYFGPGTRLLVL.